One and the same sample provided the 10 T cell receptor beta chains below, sequenced in a study of T cells after yellow fever vaccination. TCRdb analysed the 5' RACE reads with MiXCR anew, one entry per CDR3 protein. The table records some 500,000 distinct CDR3 sequences, roughly 14% of them present only once. The source material was PBMCs, sampled on the day of the yellow fever booster vaccination. The origin of the receptors is a man aged 30 to 45 who received the YFV17D yellow fever vaccine.

This clonotype was detected a few times. The genes are TRBV20-1 and TRBJ2-1, with D maybe TRBD2 (6 bases). The CDR3 is 15 residues long. The ends were cut back, 0 bases at V and 3 bases at J, with 12 bases in the middle. Germline CDR1 reads DFQATT; CDR2 reads SNEGSKA (reference sequence). CDR3 DNA sequence: TGCAGTGCTAGAGATGAGGGACTCTTCTACAATGAGCAGTTCTTC. This translates into CSARDEGLFYNEQFF.

This chain links TRBV20-1 with TRBJ1-3; D gene ambiguous. The CDR3 has 13 residues. V gave up 3 bases and J gave up 8 bases, with 14 bases separating them. Per the germline V gene, CDR1 is DFQATT and CDR2 is SNEGSKA (reference sequence). CDR3 in amino acids: CSARDYRLDTIYF. DNA of the CDR3: TGCAGTGCTAGGGATTATAGGTTGGACACCATATATTTT.

The chain is built from TRBV7-9 and TRBJ1-1; 7 bases align to TRBD1. Germline V lookup: CDR1 SEHNR, CDR2 FQNEAQ (reference sequence). V gave up 4 bases and J gave up 1 base; unmatched junction bases: 6. The CDR3 totals 15 residues. Here the CDR3 reads CASSSPGQANTEAFF. As DNA, the CDR3 is TGTGCCAGCAGCTCTCCCGGACAGGCGAACACTGAAGCTTTCTTT.

This clonotype was counted only a few times. The J gene is TRBJ2-7, the V gene TRBV5-1, with TRBD1 as a possible D gene (6 bases). The germline gives CDR1 SGHRS, CDR2 YFSETQ. The CDR3 covers 14 residues. V was cut by 0 bases and J by 4 bases, with 11 bases left in between. In nucleotides, the CDR3 is TGCGCCAGCAGCTTGGACGGACAGCCTTACGAGCAGTACTTC. Translation: CASSLDGQPYEQYF.

In its sample, this clonotype was seen a few times. This chain joins TRBV10-3 and TRBJ2-2; D possibly corresponds to TRBD2 (5 bases). V shed 4 bases and J shed 4 bases, with 10 bases lying between them. CDR1 and CDR2 from the germline V gene are ENHRY and SYGVKD. The CDR3 is made up of 14 amino acids. The CDR3 region is CAISVGVPTGELFF. DNA of the CDR3: TGTGCCATCAGTGTGGGAGTCCCCACCGGGGAGCTGTTTTTT.

The V call is TRBV27, the J call TRBJ2-3; 8 bases line up with TRBD1. V gave up 4 bases and J gave up 4 bases; unmatched junction bases: 7. CDR1 and CDR2 (germline): MNHEY, SMNVEV (reference sequence). This CDR3 contains 15 residues. The CDR3 nucleotides are TGTGCCAGCAGTTATCGACAGGGGTCCGCAGATACGCAGTATTTT. As protein: CASSYRQGSADTQYF.

V and J are TRBV24-1 and TRBJ2-1; 12 nucleotides align to TRBD2. Germline values: CDR1 KGHDR, CDR2 SFDVKD. Trimming cost V 6 bases and J 9 bases; bases outside gene matches: 11. The CDR3 contains 16 residues. CDR3 sequence (DNA): TGTGCCACCAGTAATAGACTAGCGGGAGTCTTGGGTGAGCAGTTCTTC. Amino acid sequence: CATSNRLAGVLGEQFF.

This clonotype was seen only a few times. This rearrangement joins TRBV9 to TRBJ2-5, with D perhaps assigned TRBD1 or TRBD2 (5 bases each). CDR3 length: 15 residues. The germline V and J ends were trimmed by 3 bases and 1 base, with 13 bases remaining between them. CDR1 SGDLS and CDR2 YYNGEE come from the germline V gene. This chain's CDR3 is CASSGGPAAQETQYF. In DNA, the CDR3 is TGTGCCAGCAGCGGGGGCCCAGCGGCCCAAGAGACCCAGTACTTC.

This clonotype was seen a few times. This rearrangement joins TRBV6-5 to TRBJ2-1; TRBD2 matches at 13 bases. The CDR3 has 18 amino acids. Germline V CDR1 and CDR2: MNHEY, SVGAGI. V trimming: 6 bases; J trimming: 7 bases; junction bases outside the gene matches: 15. CDR3 DNA sequence: TGTGCCAGCAGCGTACTCGAAGTGCCGGGACTAGCGGGGAATGAGCAGTTCTTC. It translates to CASSVLEVPGLAGNEQFF.

The V and J genes are TRBV29-1 and TRBJ2-1; D is ambiguous. CDR1 and CDR2 from the germline V gene are SQVTM and ANQGSEA. Trimming removed 1 base from V and 4 bases from J, with 11 bases in between. This CDR3 has 14 residues. The CDR3 nucleotides are TGCAGCGTTGAAGTCCTTGGCAGATACAATGAGCAGTTCTTC. Its protein is CSVEVLGRYNEQFF.